This TCR beta chain was observed in a study of metastatic and nonmetastatic thyroid tumors. Study context: Across blood and tumor or nodule tissue, repertoires from malignant and benign thyroid patients were compared with one another.

Findings of the study overall: In both blood and tumor samples, TCR beta diversity was reported significantly higher for malignant than benign nodules.

Thyroid surgery was preceded by no treatment in any patient. Authors' analysis steps: Researchers built a distant-metastasis classifier for papillary thyroid cancer that drew on CDR3 differences across clinicopathological groups. With MiXCR, TCRdb called clones anew from the PCR reads. V and J calls and clone size were set by TCRdb, not the authors. In the table there are some 11,000 clones, around 30% of which are singletons. This clone has a handful of counts. Its antigen remains unknown. This clonotype originated in a female donor with papillary thyroid cancer or a benign thyroid nodule (not recorded which). Some clones in this sample may be carry-over from other donors' samples. The sequenced material came from tumor tissue.

CDR3 sequence: CASSPREEETQYF. As DNA, the CDR3 is TGTGCCAGCAGTCCAAGGGAGGAAGAGACCCAGTACTTC. The rearrangement joins TRBV27 to TRBJ2-5; a possible D gene is TRBD2 (6 bases). The CDR3 runs 13 residues. Germline V gene lookup returns CDR1 MNHEY and CDR2 SMNVEV (reference sequence). Trimming pared 5 bases from V and 3 bases from J, leaving 10 bases between.